The subject of this entry is one T cell receptor beta chain. This sample is part of a study of blood T cell repertoires in COVID-19. The assay was immunoSEQ multiplex PCR, and TCRdb's table has in-frame clones only and misses some. The repertoire holds some 50,000 clones, with more than 60% as singletons. The source of this sequence is a human donor in a cohort sampled during active COVID-19. Input material: peripheral blood.

The CDR3 DNA follows: TGTGCCAGCAGCCAAGATACAGGGGGCTCGAGCACCTATGGCTACACCTTC. Amino acid sequence: CASSQDTGGSSTYGYTF. The genes are TRBV4-2 and TRBJ1-2; 9 nucleotides line up with TRBD1. Per germline, CDR1 LGHNA and CDR2 YNFKEQ. The CDR3 has 17 amino acids. V was pared by 0 bases and J by 4 bases, with 9 bases of the junction left unmatched.